The 8 T cell receptor beta chains listed next were all sequenced from one sample in a study of T cells in Graves' hyperthyroidism and ophthalmopathy. Amplified TCR beta CDR3 regions derived from RNA transcripts. Initially, a first-round RT-PCR of the TCR CDR3 employed the HTBI primer set. MiXCR, run by TCRdb on the multiplex PCR reads, gives a single entry per CDR3 protein. The table has 300,000 to 400,000 distinct CDR3 sequences, less than 20% seen once. The sample was blood. These receptor sequences come from a man younger than 35 with Graves' ophthalmopathy.

This clonotype was picked up a small number of times. The chain joins TRBV2 to TRBJ2-1, with D hard to call. Trimming took off 10 bases at V and 7 bases at J, with 11 bases between the two ends. The length of the CDR3 is 11 residues. CDR1 is SNHLY, CDR2 FYNNEI, per germline. The CDR3 reads CAIYSENEQFF. The CDR3, as DNA: TGTGCCATATATTCCGAGAATGAGCAGTTCTTC. The complete variable domain, with remaining parts taken from reference TRBV2 and TRBJ2-1, reads EPEVTQTPSHQVTQMGQEVILRCVPISNHLYFYWYRQILGQKVEFLVSFYNNEISEKSEIFDDQFSVERPDGSNFTLKIRSTKLEDSAMYFCAIYSENEQFFGPGTRLTVL.

This clonotype was seen a few times. This chain connects TRBV4-1 to TRBJ2-3; possibly TRBD1 or TRBD2 for D (5 bases each). V was cut by 3 bases and J by 0 bases, with 16 bases left in between. Germline V gene data show CDR1 as MGHRA and CDR2 as YSYEKL. The CDR3 contains 17 residues. The CDR3, as DNA: TGCGCCAGCAGCCAGCCTTTCGGTGGGGGTAGCACAGATACGCAGTATTTT. Its translation: CASSQPFGGGSTDTQYF.

The gene calls are TRBV24-1 and TRBJ2-5; possibly TRBD2 for D (6 bases). This CDR3 has 16 amino acids. V gave up 9 bases and J gave up 5 bases, with 24 bases separating them. Per the germline V gene, CDR1 is KGHDR and CDR2 is SFDVKD. In nucleotides, the CDR3 is TGTGCCACCTCTGATAGTGGTCCAGGTCGGGGGGAGACCCAGTACTTC. Translated: CATSDSGPGRGETQYF.

This clonotype was picked up many times. This chain connects TRBV15 to TRBJ1-5, with D hard to call. This CDR3 spans 14 amino acids. The V and J ends lost 8 bases and 1 base respectively, with 12 bases between them. Germline V gene lookup returns CDR1 LNHNV and CDR2 YYDKDF (reference sequence). The CDR3 sequence is CATGTAESNQPQHF. As DNA, the CDR3 is TGTGCCACCGGAACGGCAGAGAGCAATCAGCCCCAGCATTTT.

This chain uses TRBV20-1 with TRBJ2-3; possible D gene TRBD2, 8 bases. Germline-derived CDR1 and CDR2 are DFQATT and SNEGSKA (reference sequence). CDR3 length: 14 residues. Trimming pared 5 bases from V and 3 bases from J, leaving 15 bases between. CDR3 in DNA: TGCAGTGCTCAAGGGGGCGGGAGGACAGATACGCAGTATTTT. It translates to CSAQGGGRTDTQYF.

V gene TRBV7-2 combines with J gene TRBJ1-3; 8 bases map to TRBD1. Germline V gene lookup returns CDR1 SGHTA and CDR2 FQGNSA. V lost 5 bases and J lost 1; bases outside the gene matches: 7. The CDR3 consists of 16 residues. CDR3 residues: CASSQGTGPSGNTIYF. The CDR3 DNA is TGTGCCAGCAGCCAGGGGACAGGACCATCTGGAAACACCATATATTTT.

On this clonotype: Since a much larger clone is just one base distant, this may be a read error. CDR3: CASSSGGGADTQCF. CDR3 coding DNA: TGTGCCAGCAGCTCCGGTGGAGGGGCAGATACGCAGTGTTTT. This chain joins TRBV5-6 and TRBJ2-3, with D possibly being TRBD2 (6 bases). Germline CDR1 is SGHDT and CDR2 is YYEEEE. The CDR3 is made up of 14 amino acids.

This clonotype showed up many times. The genes are TRBV11-2 and TRBJ2-7; D is uncertain. V was shortened by 4 bases and J by 3 bases, with 13 bases between the two germline ends. Germline-derived CDR1 and CDR2 are SGHAT and FQNNGV. This CDR3 has 14 amino acids. In nucleotides, the CDR3 is TGTGCCAGCAGCTCGGTCAGGCAGCTCTACGAGCAGTACTTC. As protein: CASSSVRQLYEQYF. Using reference TRBV11-2 and TRBJ2-7 for the parts outside the CDR3, the full variable domain is EAGVAQSPRYKIIEKRQSVAFWCNPISGHATLYWYQQILGQGPKLLIQFQNNGVVDDSQLPKDRFSAERLKGVDSTLKIQPAKLEDSAVYLCASSSVRQLYEQYFGPGTRLTVT.